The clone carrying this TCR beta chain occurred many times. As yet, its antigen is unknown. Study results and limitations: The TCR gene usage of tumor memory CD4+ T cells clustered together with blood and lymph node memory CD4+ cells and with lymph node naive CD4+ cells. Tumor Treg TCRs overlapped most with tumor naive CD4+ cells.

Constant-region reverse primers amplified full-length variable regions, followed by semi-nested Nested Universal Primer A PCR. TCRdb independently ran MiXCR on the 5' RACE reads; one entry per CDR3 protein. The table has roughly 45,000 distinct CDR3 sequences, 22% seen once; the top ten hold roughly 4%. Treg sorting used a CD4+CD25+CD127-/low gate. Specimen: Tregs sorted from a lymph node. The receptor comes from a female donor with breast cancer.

Written as DNA, the CDR3 is TGTGCCAGCAGTTTATCGGGCACCGGGGAGCTGTTTTTT. Its protein product is CASSLSGTGELFF. This rearrangement joins TRBV27 to TRBJ2-2, with D unclear. V dropped 0 bases and J dropped 4 bases, with 3 bases sitting between them. The CDR3 extends over 13 amino acids. In germline, CDR1 is MNHEY, CDR2 SMNVEV (reference sequence).